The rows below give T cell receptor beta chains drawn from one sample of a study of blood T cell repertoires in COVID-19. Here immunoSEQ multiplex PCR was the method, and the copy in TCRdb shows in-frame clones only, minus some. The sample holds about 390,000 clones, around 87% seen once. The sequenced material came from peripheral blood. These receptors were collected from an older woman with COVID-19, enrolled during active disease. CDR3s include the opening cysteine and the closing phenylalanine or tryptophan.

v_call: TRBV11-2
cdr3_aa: CASSSRLAGGSYEQYF

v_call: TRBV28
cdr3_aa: CASSFSSLNTEAFF

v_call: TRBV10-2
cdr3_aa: CASSTAGLGGTQYF

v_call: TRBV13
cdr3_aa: CASSSKQEGEKLFF

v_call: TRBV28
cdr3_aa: CATTGTGLGMGTQYF

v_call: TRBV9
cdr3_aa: CASSVTNLAGGQETQYF

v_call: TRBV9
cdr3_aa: CASSVDSGGAVDTQYF

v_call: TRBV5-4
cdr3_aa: CASSSLGGNTIYF

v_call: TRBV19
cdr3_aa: CASSTRLAAGGEQFF

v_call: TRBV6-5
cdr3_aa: CASSNRGTGRPEAFF

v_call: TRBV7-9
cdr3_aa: CASSPDGVGNQPQHF

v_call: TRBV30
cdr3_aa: CAWSVLGPDNSPLHF

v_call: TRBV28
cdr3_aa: CASSEQGATNF

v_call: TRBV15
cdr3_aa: CATSRDEVGSEAFF

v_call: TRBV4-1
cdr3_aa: CASSQAITGDQPQHF

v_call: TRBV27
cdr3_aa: CASSLSETGTTEAFF